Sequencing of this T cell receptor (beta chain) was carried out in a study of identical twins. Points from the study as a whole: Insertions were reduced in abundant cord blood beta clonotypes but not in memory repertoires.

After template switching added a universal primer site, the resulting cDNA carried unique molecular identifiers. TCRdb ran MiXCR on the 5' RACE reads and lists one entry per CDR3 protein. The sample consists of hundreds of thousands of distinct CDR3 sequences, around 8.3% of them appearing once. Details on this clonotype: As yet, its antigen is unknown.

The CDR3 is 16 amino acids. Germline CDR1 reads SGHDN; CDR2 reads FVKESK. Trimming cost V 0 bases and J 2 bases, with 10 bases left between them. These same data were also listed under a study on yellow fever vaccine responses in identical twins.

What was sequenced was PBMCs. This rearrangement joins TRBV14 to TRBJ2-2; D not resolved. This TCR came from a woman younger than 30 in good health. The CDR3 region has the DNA TGTGCCAGCAGCCAAGACCGGGCCAGAAACACCGGGGAGCTGTTTTTT. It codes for CASSQDRARNTGELFF.